The present TCR beta chain was sequenced within a study of molecular identifiers for immune sequencing clone quantification. At the level of the study: The replicate experiment used RNA from 20,000 or 100,000 naive CD8 cells. This RNA was split into five aliquots, and four of them were sequenced. Overall study findings and caveats: Over 97% of effector molecules, but under 1% in naive cells, were held by clones with more than 20 RNA copies.

With 7 bases removed from V and 2 bases from J, the gap between germline ends came to 11 bases. CDR1 and CDR2 from the germline V gene are LNHDA and SQIVND (reference sequence). The CDR3 has 14 residues. Previously published methods and listed TCR primers were used for the bulk TCR libraries. TCRdb reprocessed the PCR reads via MiXCR and lists one record per CDR3 protein. The profile shows around 460,000 distinct CDR3 sequences, around 21% of them singletons. As concerns this clonotype: Its antigen remains unknown.

Specimen: naive CD8+ T cells from blood, with Jurkat cell RNA spiked in. The subset is: FACS-sorted CD8+CD4-CCR7+CD45RA+ naive T cells. The receptor's source is a human donor in good health. Some libraries in this study had Jurkat cell RNA spiked in. The gene calls are TRBV19 and TRBJ1-4; D gene uncertain. This chain's CDR3 is CASKPFGTNEKLFF. The CDR3 nucleotides are TGTGCCAGTAAACCTTTCGGGACTAATGAAAAACTGTTTTTT.